The 11 T cell receptor beta chains below all came from one sample that was sequenced in a study of T-cell memory formation after mild COVID-19. TCRdb used MiXCR to reprocess the 5' RACE reads, holding one entry per CDR3 protein. The data hold 90,000 to 120,000 distinct CDR3 sequences, with under 15% observed a single time. Source material: PBMCs or a T cell subset sorted from them (not recorded which). These receptors all come from a man aged 18 to 30 who had mild COVID-19 (a few samples of this study predate the infection). Cell type and time point are not known.

This clonotype was found once. The rearrangement links TRBV11-3 to TRBJ2-2, with unresolved D. V lost 6 bases and J 2 bases, leaving 13 bases between the germline ends. This CDR3 has 15 amino acids. Germline V lookup: CDR1 SGHNT, CDR2 YENEEA. The CDR3 is CASSGMGVNTGELFF. In DNA, the CDR3 is TGTGCCAGCAGTGGTATGGGCGTTAACACCGGGGAGCTGTTTTTT.

This clonotype was recorded a few times. The J gene is TRBJ1-1, the V gene TRBV7-3; D is perhaps TRBD1 (6 bases). From germline, CDR1 is SGHTA and CDR2 FQGTGA. CDR3 size: 16 residues. V was shortened by 5 bases and J by 1 base, with 17 bases between the two germline ends. This CDR3 is CASSPTAGGRNTEAFF. The CDR3 coding sequence is TGTGCCAGCAGCCCGACAGCGGGGGGCAGGAACACTGAAGCTTTCTTT.

In DNA form, the CDR3 reads TGTGCCAGCAGCCCAGACAGCAACTACTATGGCTACACCTTC. It codes for CASSPDSNYYGYTF. The chain has TRBV7-2 and TRBJ1-2; tentative D call: TRBD1 (5 bases). Trimming took 5 bases from V and 3 from J, leaving 13 bases between them. CDR1 SGHTA and CDR2 FQGNSA come from the germline V gene. CDR3 length equals 14 residues.

The sample holds a few counts of this clonotype. This chain links TRBV24-1 with TRBJ2-2; possibly TRBD1 for D (5 bases). The CDR3 loop spans 16 amino acids. Trimming pared 0 bases from V and 0 bases from J, leaving 7 bases between. CDR1 is KGHDR and CDR2 is SFDVKD in the germline V gene. As DNA, the CDR3 is TGTGCCACCAGTGATTTGGGCAGGGCGAACACCGGGGAGCTGTTTTTT. This encodes CATSDLGRANTGELFF.

This clonotype was counted many times. The chain employs TRBV28 and TRBJ2-5; no clear D gene. This CDR3 spans 15 amino acids. Germline CDR1 reads MDHEN; CDR2 reads SYDVKM. Trimming removed 7 bases at V and 3 bases at J, with 18 bases between. The CDR3 here is CASTSISTAEETQYF. Here the CDR3 DNA reads TGTGCCAGCACCTCTATCTCTACGGCGGAAGAGACCCAGTACTTC.

J is TRBJ2-5 and V is TRBV11-2; 11 bases are shared with TRBD2. V lost 5 bases to trimming and J lost 1 base; unmatched junction nucleotides: 9. Germline loops: CDR1 SGHAT, CDR2 FQNNGV. This CDR3 is built from 17 residues. This chain's CDR3 is CASSLQTSGVFQETQYF. The CDR3 region has the DNA TGTGCCAGCAGCCTTCAGACTAGCGGGGTCTTCCAAGAGACCCAGTACTTC.

The chain links TRBV12-3 or TRBV12-4 to TRBJ2-3, with D possibly matching TRBD2 (6 bases). V was shortened by 2 bases and J by 1 base, with 16 bases between the two germline ends. The CDR3 covers 17 residues. Here the CDR3 DNA reads TGTGCCAGCAGTTTACTGGAGGGGACTTTCCGCACAGATACGCAGTATTTT. Translation gives CASSLLEGTFRTDTQYF.

This clonotype occurred many times. This rearrangement joins TRBV11-2 to TRBJ1-2; no reliable D call. Trimming cost V 0 bases and J 0 bases, with 17 bases left between them. Germline CDR1 reads SGHAT; CDR2 reads FQNNGV. The CDR3 is made up of 18 amino acids. The DNA for the CDR3 is TGTGCCAGCAGCTTAGATCCCTTCTTAGGACGGCCTAACTATGGCTACACCTTC. Translated, it gives CASSLDPFLGRPNYGYTF.

The chain couples TRBV6-6 to TRBJ1-4; D may be TRBD1 (5 bases). CDR1 MNHNY and CDR2 SVGAGI come from the germline V gene (reference sequence). The ends were cut back, 8 bases at V and 6 bases at J, with 19 bases in the middle. This CDR3 is built from 15 residues. The CDR3 DNA reads TGTGCCAGCCGACAGATGGGGGTAGGGGATGAAAAACTGTTTTTT. Translated, it gives CASRQMGVGDEKLFF.

J is TRBJ1-4 and V is TRBV7-9; the D gene is possibly TRBD1 (6 bases). CDR1 and CDR2 (germline): SEHNR, FQNEAQ (reference sequence). V was shortened by 5 bases and J by 8 bases, with 12 bases between the two germline ends. The CDR3 has 13 amino acids. CDR3 protein: CASSPQGREKLFF. The CDR3 bases are TGTGCCAGCAGCCCTCAGGGGCGGGAAAAACTGTTTTTT. Together with reference TRBV7-9 and TRBJ1-4, the CDR3 gives the full variable domain: DTGVSQNPRHKITKRGQNVTFRCDPISEHNRLYWYRQTLGQGPEFLTYFQNEAQLEKSRLLSDRFSAERPKGSFSTLEIQRTEQGDSAMYLCASSPQGREKLFFGSGTQLSVL.

The CDR3, as DNA: TGTGCCAGCAGCGTAGCTCGTACCGGGAACAATGAGCAGTTCTTC. Encoded protein: CASSVARTGNNEQFF. The chain joins TRBV9 to TRBJ2-1, with a weak D call TRBD2 (5 bases). The V gene lost 0 bases and the J gene lost 5 bases, with 12 bases spanning the gap. Germline lookup yields CDR1 SGDLS and CDR2 YYNGEE. The CDR3 has 15 amino acids.